This is a list of T cell receptor beta chains from one sample in a study of T-cell memory formation after mild COVID-19. TCRdb reprocessed the 5' RACE reads with MiXCR, giving one entry per CDR3 protein. The sample contains 260,000 or so distinct CDR3 sequences, 16% of which appear only once. The sample comprised PBMCs or a T cell subset sorted from them (not recorded which). The receptors derive from a man younger than 30 who had mild COVID-19 (a few samples of this study predate the infection). Cell type and time point are not known. Each CDR3 is given with its conserved first and last residue. Fields, in order: clone size, J gene, V gene, D gene, CDR3 protein, CDR3 DNA. D genes are given only for firm matches. Some rows mark clone size as missing; the rest say once, few, many or name a class of expanded clone.

>NA|TRBJ1-5|TRBV3-1|NA
CASRVSLGNQPQHF
TGTGCCAGCCGGGTCAGCCTAGGGAATCAGCCCCAGCATTTT
>NA|TRBJ1-2|TRBV9|NA
CASSAFSNSPRGYTF
TGTGCCAGCAGCGCCTTCTCAAATAGCCCTCGGGGCTACACCTTC
>NA|TRBJ2-1|TRBV12-3/TRBV12-4|TRBD2
CASSLWLAGDNEQFF
TGTGCCAGCAGTTTATGGCTAGCGGGAGACAATGAGCAGTTCTTC
>NA|TRBJ1-1|TRBV11-2|NA
CASSGGRGWTEAFF
TGTGCCAGCAGCGGCGGGAGGGGATGGACTGAAGCTTTCTTT
>few|TRBJ1-4|TRBV20-1|NA
CSASDPQGGGEKLFF
TGCAGTGCTAGTGATCCCCAGGGCGGAGGTGAAAAACTGTTTTTT
>NA|TRBJ2-5|TRBV6-2/TRBV6-3|TRBD2
CASRIAGGQQGTQYF
TGTGCCAGCAGAATAGCGGGGGGCCAACAAGGGACCCAGTACTTC
>few|TRBJ1-6|TRBV9|NA
CASSSGVGLGSPLHF
TGTGCCAGCAGCTCAGGGGTAGGGCTAGGGTCACCCCTCCACTTT
>NA|TRBJ1-3|TRBV20-1|NA
CSAPAQVEGNTIYF
TGCAGTGCACCGGCACAGGTGGAGGGAAACACCATATATTTT
>many|TRBJ1-1|TRBV7-9|NA
CASSLQATEAFF
TGTGCCAGCAGCTTACAGGCCACTGAAGCTTTCTTT
>few|TRBJ1-4|TRBV18|TRBD1
CASSPPYLGQGGEKLFF
TGTGCCAGCTCACCACCTTATCTCGGACAGGGGGGCGAAAAACTGTTTTTT
>few|TRBJ2-5|TRBV11-2|TRBD1
CASSSKGQVQGTQYF
TGTGCCAGCAGCTCAAAGGGACAGGTTCAGGGGACCCAGTACTTC
>NA|TRBJ1-2|TRBV5-5|TRBD1
CASSQGTGLRYGYTF
TGTGCCAGCAGCCAGGGGACAGGCTTACGGTATGGCTACACCTTC
>NA|TRBJ1-2|TRBV5-4|NA
CASSLAGVTYGYTF
TGTGCCAGCAGCTTGGCCGGGGTAACCTATGGCTACACCTTC
>many|TRBJ2-3|TRBV5-1|NA
CASSLPTTDTQYF
TGCGCCAGCAGCTTGCCTACTACAGATACGCAGTATTTT
>NA|TRBJ2-3|TRBV27|TRBD2
CASSFGVAGGFGTQYF
TGTGCCAGCAGTTTCGGGGTAGCGGGGGGATTCGGTACGCAGTATTTT
>few|TRBJ1-5|TRBV6-1|NA
CAGRGGTGEPQHF
TGTGCCGGGCGTGGGGGAACTGGAGAGCCCCAGCATTTT
>few|TRBJ2-5|TRBV6-5|TRBD1
CASSYPSDRGETQYF
TGTGCCAGCAGTTACCCCTCCGACAGGGGAGAGACCCAGTACTTC
>few|TRBJ1-1|TRBV9|NA
CASSVAEYGEAFF
TGTGCCAGCAGCGTAGCTGAGTACGGGGAAGCTTTCTTT
>few|TRBJ2-1|TRBV4-2|TRBD2
CASSQERGGIYNEQFF
TGTGCCAGCAGCCAAGAGCGGGGGGGAATATACAATGAGCAGTTCTTC
>NA|TRBJ2-5|TRBV9|TRBD2
CASSVGLAGVETQYF
TGTGCCAGCAGCGTCGGACTAGCGGGGGTTGAGACCCAGTACTTC
>many|TRBJ2-2|TRBV5-1|NA
CASSFSQGGGELFF
TGCGCCAGCAGCTTCTCGCAGGGCGGCGGGGAGCTGTTTTTT
>NA|TRBJ1-6|TRBV12-3/TRBV12-4|TRBD1
CASSFGQGANSPLHF
TGTGCCAGCAGTTTCGGACAGGGGGCCAATTCACCCCTCCACTTT
>few|TRBJ1-1|TRBV6-5|NA
CASGGRNTEAFF
TGTGCCAGCGGAGGGAGGAACACTGAAGCTTTCTTT
>many|TRBJ2-3|TRBV29-1|NA
CSVVRRGTDTQYF
TGCAGCGTTGTCCGGCGGGGCACAGATACGCAGTATTTT
>few|TRBJ1-2|TRBV21-1|NA
CASSKETQVPGYTF
TGTGCCAGCAGCAAAGAAACTCAGGTTCCTGGCTACACCTTC
>NA|TRBJ2-2|TRBV27|NA
CASSLETRNTGELFF
TGTGCCAGCAGTTTGGAGACTCGGAACACCGGGGAGCTGTTTTTT
>few|TRBJ2-7|TRBV5-1|NA
CASSFGGIGSYEQYF
TGCGCCAGCAGCTTTGGCGGGATTGGGTCCTACGAGCAGTACTTC
>few|TRBJ1-1|TRBV28|TRBD1
CASSSRDSYPEAFF
TGTGCCAGCAGTTCCCGGGACAGTTACCCTGAAGCTTTCTTT
>NA|TRBJ2-1|TRBV7-7|TRBD2
CASSSRLALGDEQFF
TGTGCTAGCAGCTCCAGACTAGCCCTGGGGGATGAGCAGTTCTTC
>many|TRBJ2-3|TRBV5-1|NA
CASSLDPRDDGDTQYF
TGCGCCAGCAGCTTGGATCCACGGGACGACGGGGATACGCAGTATTTT
>NA|TRBJ2-1|TRBV3-1|NA
CASSQNYNEQFF
TGTGCCAGCAGCCAGAACTACAATGAGCAGTTCTTC
>few|TRBJ2-7|TRBV5-1|TRBD1
CASSLDRGGLGGQYF
TGCGCCAGCAGCCTGGACAGGGGAGGCCTTGGGGGGCAGTACTTC
>NA|TRBJ2-2|TRBV12-3/TRBV12-4|TRBD1
CASSRTGTVKVTGELFF
TGTGCCAGCAGCCGAACCGGGACAGTTAAGGTCACCGGGGAGCTGTTTTTT
>few|TRBJ2-5|TRBV28|NA
CASSLWGEQETQYF
TGTGCCAGCAGTTTATGGGGGGAGCAAGAGACCCAGTACTTC
>NA|TRBJ1-1|TRBV7-6|NA
CASSSTGVGFMNTEAFF
TGTGCCAGCAGCTCCACGGGTGTAGGATTTATGAACACTGAAGCTTTCTTT
>NA|TRBJ1-5|TRBV2|NA
CASRFSYSNQPQHF
TGTGCCAGCAGGTTCTCTTATAGCAATCAGCCCCAGCATTTT
>NA|TRBJ2-1|TRBV7-9|NA
CAVRGGNEQFF
TGTGCCGTACGAGGAGGGAATGAGCAGTTCTTC
>few|TRBJ1-1|TRBV5-1|NA
CASSLLGSLNTEAFF
TGCGCCAGCAGCCTTCTCGGCAGTTTGAACACTGAAGCTTTCTTT
>NA|TRBJ1-2|TRBV5-1|TRBD1
CASSPGQGWGGYTF
TGCGCCAGCAGCCCTGGACAGGGTTGGGGGGGCTACACCTTC
>many|TRBJ1-6|TRBV4-1|NA
CASSQDRGAHNSPLHF
TGCGCCAGCAGCCAAGATCGGGGGGCTCATAATTCACCCCTCCACTTT
>NA|TRBJ2-7|TRBV4-2|NA
CASSQDRGRAVEYEQYF
TGTGCCAGCAGCCAAGATCGGGGCAGGGCGGTGGAGTACGAGCAGTACTTC
>few|TRBJ2-3|TRBV7-2|NA
CASTPNNAGTDTQYF
TGTGCCAGCACCCCTAACAACGCGGGCACAGATACGCAGTATTTT
>NA|TRBJ2-2|TRBV6-6|NA
CASSYSRNTGELFF
TGTGCCAGCAGTTACTCAAGGAACACCGGGGAGCTGTTTTTT
>NA|TRBJ2-7|TRBV5-1|NA
CASSTNRDTYEQYF
TGCGCCAGCAGCACCAACAGGGATACCTACGAGCAGTACTTC
>many|TRBJ2-2|TRBV5-1|NA
CASLPGGGPVPGELFF
TGCGCCAGCCTACCGGGGGGCGGACCGGTCCCCGGGGAGCTGTTTTTT
>many|TRBJ1-3|TRBV4-2|NA
CASSDRGSSGNTIYF
TGTGCCAGCAGCGACCGAGGGAGCTCTGGAAACACCATATATTTT
>few|TRBJ1-2|TRBV20-1|NA
CSAILAGTLNYGYTF
TGCAGTGCTATCCTAGCGGGGACCCTTAACTATGGCTACACCTTC
>few|TRBJ2-7|TRBV25-1|NA
CASSSWVESGYEQYF
TGTGCCAGCAGCTCGTGGGTCGAGAGTGGCTACGAGCAGTACTTC